The 11 T cell receptor beta chains reported below all come from one sample, sequenced in a study of CD8+ T cells in alopecia areata. Sequencing used cDNA as its template, made by extracting RNA and reverse transcribing it. Libraries were prepared by immunoSEQ multiplex PCR; TCRdb keeps only in-frame clonotypes and omits some of them. The sample has roughly 130,000 clones, about 57% seen once. This specimen consisted of CD4+ T cells sorted from blood, obtained at week 0. All receptors derive from a human donor with alopecia areata.

The chain combines TRBV27 with TRBJ1-5, with 11 bases identical to TRBD1. CDR3 length: 18 residues. Germline assignment: CDR1 MNHEY and CDR2 SMNVEV (reference sequence). With 2 bases clipped from V and 0 bases from J, the junction kept 6 bases outside the gene matches. The CDR3 loop reads CASSLRGQGAFSNQPQHF. CDR3 coding DNA: TGTGCCAGCAGTTTACGCGGACAGGGGGCATTTAGCAATCAGCCCCAGCATTTT.

The chain links TRBV2 to TRBJ1-1, with D possibly being TRBD1 (5 bases). This CDR3 region has 14 residues. Germline assignment: CDR1 SNHLY and CDR2 FYNNEI. V gave up 6 bases and J gave up 4 bases, with 15 bases separating them. The CDR3: CASRLYSRGTEAFF. The DNA of the CDR3 is TGTGCCAGCAGACTCTATTCGAGGGGCACTGAAGCTTTCTTT.

This rearrangement joins TRBV25-1 to TRBJ2-1, with TRBD2 matching 10 bases. The CDR3 covers 15 residues. Per the germline V gene, CDR1 is MGHDK and CDR2 is SYGVNS. V trimming: 5 bases; J trimming: 7 bases; junction bases outside the gene matches: 8. CDR3 residues: CASSLLAGRGNEQFF. Here the CDR3 DNA reads TGTGCCAGCAGTCTACTAGCGGGGCGAGGGAATGAGCAGTTCTTC.

The J gene is TRBJ1-6, the V gene TRBV18; D remains unclear. The CDR3 totals 14 residues. Germline CDR1 reads KGHSH; CDR2 reads LQKENI. V was shortened by 3 bases and J by 8 bases, with 11 bases between the two germline ends. The DNA for the CDR3 is TGTGCCAGCTCACCGGATACTCCCGATTCACCCCTCCACTTT. This sequence encodes CASSPDTPDSPLHF.

This chain joins TRBV27 and TRBJ2-1, with D possibly being TRBD1 or TRBD2 (5 bases each). This CDR3 is built from 17 residues. V gave up 7 bases and J gave up 4 bases, with 23 bases separating them. Germline V gene lookup returns CDR1 MNHEY and CDR2 SMNVEV (reference sequence). The CDR3 DNA reads TGTGCCAGCATGGCTGGTTATGTGGGGACGAAGTACAATGAGCAGTTCTTC. Translating it yields CASMAGYVGTKYNEQFF.

The chain uses TRBV4-2 and TRBJ1-1, with D possibly TRBD1 on 6 matching bases. The CDR3 is 14 residues long. V lost 0 bases and J 4 bases, leaving 9 bases between the germline ends. Germline CDR1 LGHNA, CDR2 YNFKEQ. The CDR3 region has the DNA TGTGCCAGCAGCCAAGATACAGGGTTCACTGAAGCTTTCTTT. Translation gives CASSQDTGFTEAFF.

This clone has more than one count but fewer than ten. This chain links TRBV5-1 with TRBJ1-2; 11 bases map to TRBD1. Germline assignment: CDR1 SGHRS and CDR2 YFSETQ. This CDR3 is 14 amino acids long. Unmatched junction bases numbered 7, after V lost 4 bases and J lost 8 bases. The CDR3 region is CASSAGQGAYGYTF. For the CDR3, the DNA is TGCGCCAGCAGCGCCGGACAGGGGGCCTACGGCTACACCTTC.

The count of this clone is one. This CDR3 reads CATSREGQETQYF. The CDR3 DNA reads TGTGCCACCAGCAGAGAGGGGCAAGAGACCCAGTACTTC. This chain links TRBV15 with TRBJ2-5; D is uncertain. Trimming removed 0 bases from V and 2 bases from J, with 4 bases in between. The length of the CDR3 is 13 residues. CDR1 and CDR2 from the germline V gene are LNHNV and YYDKDF (reference sequence).

Only a few counts were recorded for this clone. The chain recombines TRBV18 with TRBJ1-1, with D tentatively TRBD1 (5 bases). CDR1 KGHSH and CDR2 LQKENI come from the germline V gene. V lost 4 bases, J lost 6 bases, and 6 bases lay in between. The CDR3 consists of 11 residues. CDR3 sequence (DNA): TGTGCCAGCTCACAGGGGCCTGAAGCTTTCTTT. It translates to CASSQGPEAFF.

The V gene is TRBV5-6, the J gene TRBJ2-3; D is possibly TRBD2 (5 bases). Deletions cut 0 bases from V and 7 bases from J, with 18 bases between. Germline V gene sequence: CDR1 SGHDT, CDR2 YYEEEE. CDR3 size: 16 residues. The CDR3 sequence is CASSLDPGSVSYTQYF. As DNA, the CDR3 is TGTGCCAGCAGCTTGGATCCGGGGTCGGTTTCCTATACGCAGTATTTT.

The genes are TRBV19 and TRBJ1-5; the D is unclear. This CDR3 comprises 13 residues. Trimming removed 5 bases at V and 0 bases at J, with 5 bases between. Germline lookup yields CDR1 LNHDA and CDR2 SQIVND (reference sequence). CDR3 sequence (DNA): TGTGCCAGTAGTCGGGTTAGCAATCAGCCCCAGCATTTT. Translating gives CASSRVSNQPQHF.